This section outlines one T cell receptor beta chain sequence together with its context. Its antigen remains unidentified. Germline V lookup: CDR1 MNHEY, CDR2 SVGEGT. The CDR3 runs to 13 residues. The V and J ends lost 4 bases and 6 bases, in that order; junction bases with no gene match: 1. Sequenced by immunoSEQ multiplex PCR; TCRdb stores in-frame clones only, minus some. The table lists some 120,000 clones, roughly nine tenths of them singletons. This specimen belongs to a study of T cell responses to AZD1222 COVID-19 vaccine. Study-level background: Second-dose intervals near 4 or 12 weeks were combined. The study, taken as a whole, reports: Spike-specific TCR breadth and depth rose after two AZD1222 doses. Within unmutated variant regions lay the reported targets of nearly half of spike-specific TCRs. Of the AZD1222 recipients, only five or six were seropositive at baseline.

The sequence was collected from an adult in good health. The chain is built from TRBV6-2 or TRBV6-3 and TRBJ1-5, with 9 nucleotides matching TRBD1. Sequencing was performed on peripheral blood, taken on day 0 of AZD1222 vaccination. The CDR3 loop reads CASSLGQGQPQHF. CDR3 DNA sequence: TGTGCCAGCAGTTTGGGACAGGGTCAGCCCCAGCATTTT.